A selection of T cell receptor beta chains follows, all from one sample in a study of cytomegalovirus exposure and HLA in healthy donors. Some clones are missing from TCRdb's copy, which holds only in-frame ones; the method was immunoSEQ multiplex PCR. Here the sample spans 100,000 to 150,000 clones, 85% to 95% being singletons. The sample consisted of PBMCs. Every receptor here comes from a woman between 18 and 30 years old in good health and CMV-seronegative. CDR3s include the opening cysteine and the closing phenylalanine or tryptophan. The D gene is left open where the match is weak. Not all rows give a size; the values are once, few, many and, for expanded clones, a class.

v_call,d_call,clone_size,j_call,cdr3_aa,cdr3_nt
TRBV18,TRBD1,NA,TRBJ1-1,CASSPPDRELHTEAFF,TGTGCCAGCTCACCACCCGACAGGGAGTTACACACTGAAGCTTTCTTT
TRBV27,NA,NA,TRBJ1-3,CASSPGIAGNTIYF,TGTGCCAGCAGTCCCGGGATCGCTGGAAACACCATATATTTT
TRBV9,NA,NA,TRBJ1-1,CASSPGGVIMNTEAFF,TGTGCCAGCAGTCCCGGGGGGGTCATCATGAACACTGAAGCTTTCTTT
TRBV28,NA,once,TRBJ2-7,CASSLVGGYEQYF,TGTGCCAGCAGTTTGGTCGGAGGTTACGAGCAGTACTTC
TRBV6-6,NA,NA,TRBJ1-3,CASSYSPDSGNTIYF,TGTGCCAGCAGTTACTCCCCAGACTCTGGAAACACCATATATTTT
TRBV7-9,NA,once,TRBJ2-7,CASSFPNSYEQYF,TGTGCCAGCAGCTTCCCCAACAGCTACGAGCAGTACTTC
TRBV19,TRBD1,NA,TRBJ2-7,CASSIRAGQGAAEQYF,TGTGCCAGTAGTATCCGGGCGGGACAGGGGGCTGCCGAGCAGTACTTC
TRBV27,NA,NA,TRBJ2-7,CASSWGPGPYQQYF,TGTGCCAGCAGTTGGGGTCCAGGGCCGTACCAGCAGTACTTC
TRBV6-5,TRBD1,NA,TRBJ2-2,CASTRDRGSGELFF,TGTGCCAGCACCAGGGACAGGGGGTCCGGGGAGCTGTTTTTT
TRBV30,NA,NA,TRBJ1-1,CAWSVIGTDAEAFF,TGTGCCTGGAGTGTAATAGGGACTGACGCTGAAGCTTTCTTT